These T cell receptor beta chains were read from a single sample in a study of cytomegalovirus exposure and HLA in healthy donors. The table came from immunoSEQ multiplex PCR; TCRdb's copy has only in-frame clones and leaves some out. The sample carries around 110,000 clones, about 87% recorded once. Material: PBMCs. These receptors originate from a woman aged 18-29 years in good health and CMV-seropositive. CDR3s include the opening cysteine and the closing phenylalanine or tryptophan. The D gene is left open where the match is weak. Clone size appears in some rows only: once, few, many, or a class for an expanded clone.

TRBJ2-7,.,.,TRBV5-6,CASSLGSGPLPYEQYF,TGTGCCAGCAGCTTGGGGAGCGGGCCCCTACCCTACGAGCAGTACTTC
TRBJ2-1,.,TRBD2,TRBV10-3,CAISATSRNEQFF,TGTGCCATCAGTGCGACTAGCAGAAATGAGCAGTTCTTC
TRBJ2-3,.,TRBD2,TRBV6-4,CASRDTGGADTQYF,TGTGCCAGCAGAGATACGGGGGGGGCAGATACGCAGTATTTT
TRBJ1-1,.,.,TRBV6-1,CATETMNTEAFF,TGTGCCACCGAGACAATGAACACTGAAGCTTTCTTT
TRBJ2-5,.,.,TRBV7-9,CASSSGQVIQETQYF,TGTGCCAGCAGCTCGGGACAAGTAATCCAGGAGACCCAGTACTTC
TRBJ2-7,.,.,TRBV28,CASSSILRSPEDEQYF,TGTGCCAGCAGTTCCATCCTCCGCTCACCTGAGGACGAGCAGTACTTC
TRBJ1-2,.,.,TRBV7-2,CASVTYIGYTF,TGTGCCAGCGTAACCTATATTGGCTACACCTTC
TRBJ1-5,few,.,TRBV7-9,CASSSQGTQPQHF,TGTGCCAGCAGCTCACAGGGAACTCAGCCCCAGCATTTT
TRBJ1-1,.,.,TRBV28,CASSQRTDLNTEAFF,TGTGCCAGCAGCCAAAGGACAGACCTGAACACTGAAGCTTTCTTT
TRBJ2-1,.,.,TRBV7-2,CASSLGARVMQFF,TGTGCCAGCAGCTTAGGAGCCCGAGTGATGCAGTTCTTC
TRBJ1-6,once,.,TRBV21-1,CASSPRQVWTPLHF,TGTGCCAGCAGCCCCCGACAGGTCTGGACACCCCTCCACTTT
TRBJ2-5,.,.,TRBV5-4,CASSLAGETQYF,TGTGCCAGCAGCTTGGCCGGAGAGACCCAGTACTTC
TRBJ1-1,.,.,TRBV19,CASRVVGTPEAFF,TGTGCCAGTAGGGTAGTTGGGACACCCGAAGCTTTCTTT
TRBJ1-4,.,TRBD1,TRBV28,CASSFRGYEKLFF,TGTGCCAGCAGTTTCAGGGGGTACGAAAAACTGTTTTTT
TRBJ2-3,.,.,TRBV15,CATSRDQDSSTDTQYF,TGTGCCACCAGCAGAGATCAGGACAGTTCCACAGATACGCAGTATTTT
TRBJ1-5,.,TRBD1,TRBV19,CASSDQGARNQPQHF,TGTGCCAGTAGTGACCAGGGGGCGCGGAATCAGCCCCAGCATTTT
TRBJ1-1,.,TRBD1,TRBV27,CASSLRGRGETEAFF,TGTGCCAGCAGTTTAAGGGGGCGCGGGGAAACTGAAGCTTTCTTT
TRBJ2-3,.,TRBD2,TRBV9,CASSRRGGDTQYF,TGTGCCAGCAGCCGCCGGGGGGGAGATACGCAGTATTTT
TRBJ2-1,.,TRBD1,TRBV9,CASSYGTGHNEQFF,TGTGCCAGCAGCTACGGGACAGGTCACAATGAGCAGTTCTTC
TRBJ1-5,.,.,TRBV6-1,CASSAIQGEGHQPQHF,TGTGCCAGCAGTGCTATACAGGGAGAGGGGCATCAGCCCCAGCATTTT
TRBJ2-5,.,.,TRBV13,CASSLGYRGEETQYF,TGTGCCAGCAGCTTAGGTTATAGAGGTGAAGAGACCCAGTACTTC
TRBJ2-1,once,TRBD2,TRBV28,CASELAGSSYNEQFF,TGTGCCAGCGAGCTAGCGGGAAGCTCCTACAATGAGCAGTTCTTC
TRBJ2-5,.,.,TRBV7-8,CASSQEGTTGETQYF,TGTGCCAGCAGCCAGGAAGGAACTACGGGGGAGACCCAGTACTTC
TRBJ2-3,.,TRBD2,TRBV7-9,CASRTSGGASTDTQYF,TGTGCCAGCAGAACTAGCGGGGGGGCTTCCACAGATACGCAGTATTTT
TRBJ2-3,.,TRBD2,TRBV7-2,CASSSSGGAVDTQYF,TGTGCCAGCAGCTCTAGCGGGGGGGCAGTCGATACGCAGTATTTT
TRBJ2-6,.,TRBD1,TRBV10-3,CAIGTGSSGANVLTF,TGTGCCATCGGGACAGGGAGCTCTGGGGCCAACGTCCTGACTTTC
TRBJ2-2,.,.,TRBV19,CASSPPFGTSNTNTGELFF,TGTGCCAGTAGTCCCCCCTTTGGGACTTCAAATACGAACACCGGGGAGCTGTTTTTT
TRBJ1-1,.,.,TRBV2,CASIKRGDTEAFF,TGTGCCAGCATAAAGCGGGGGGACACTGAAGCTTTCTTT
TRBJ1-2,.,.,TRBV2,CASRGTGENYGYTF,TGTGCCAGCAGGGGTACAGGAGAAAACTATGGCTACACCTTC
TRBJ1-1,.,.,TRBV7-2,CASSLTRGEAFF,TGTGCCAGCAGTTTAACCAGGGGTGAAGCTTTCTTT
TRBJ2-5,.,TRBD1,TRBV4-3,CASSQATGAQETQYF,TGCGCCAGCAGCCAAGCCACAGGGGCCCAAGAGACCCAGTACTTC
TRBJ2-7,.,.,TRBV28,CASTDLFGQRSYEQYF,TGTGCCAGCACCGACCTTTTCGGTCAGCGGTCCTACGAGCAGTACTTC
TRBJ2-2,.,.,TRBV6-5,CASSYSGTLNTGELFF,TGTGCCAGCAGTTACTCCGGGACTTTAAACACCGGGGAGCTGTTTTTT
TRBJ2-2,.,.,TRBV19,CASSIGQSHLVGTGELFF,TGTGCCAGTAGTATAGGGCAGTCCCACCTAGTTGGCACCGGGGAGCTGTTTTTT
TRBJ1-1,.,TRBD1,TRBV7-2,CASSPGTGVNTEAFF,TGTGCCAGCAGCCCTGGGACAGGGGTTAACACTGAAGCTTTCTTT
TRBJ2-3,.,TRBD2,TRBV5-4,CASSLKRGWSDTQYF,TGTGCCAGCAGCTTGAAGCGGGGGTGGTCAGATACGCAGTATTTT
TRBJ2-7,.,.,TRBV27,CASSLSRGHEQYF,TGTGCCAGCAGTTTATCTAGGGGCCACGAGCAGTACTTC
TRBJ1-1,.,.,TRBV15,CATSRDRQGNTEAFF,TGTGCCACCAGCAGAGATCGTCAGGGGAACACTGAAGCTTTCTTT
TRBJ1-2,.,TRBD1,TRBV29-1,CSVQSAGGYGYTF,TGCAGCGTACAGTCGGCAGGGGGCTATGGCTACACCTTC
TRBJ1-1,.,.,TRBV6-5,CASSSTETDTEAFF,TGTGCCAGCAGTTCAACAGAGACAGACACTGAAGCTTTCTTT
TRBJ2-3,.,TRBD1,TRBV7-2,CASSLSGGDTDTQYF,TGTGCCAGCAGCTTATCAGGGGGCGACACAGATACGCAGTATTTT
TRBJ1-6,.,TRBD1,TRBV6-6,CASRVGTDYNSPLHF,TGTGCCAGCAGGGTTGGGACAGATTATAATTCACCCCTCCACTTT
TRBJ1-1,once,TRBD1,TRBV2,CASRDRGATEAFF,TGTGCCAGCAGGGACAGGGGGGCCACTGAAGCTTTCTTT
TRBJ2-2,.,.,TRBV27,CASSLSSGTGELFF,TGTGCCAGCAGTTTATCGTCCGGCACCGGGGAGCTGTTTTTT
TRBJ2-7,.,.,TRBV19,CASSPARGRSSYEQYF,TGTGCCAGTAGTCCCGCCCGGGGGAGGTCATCCTACGAGCAGTACTTC
TRBJ1-3,.,.,TRBV4-2,CASSQERSMSGNTIYF,TGTGCCAGCAGCCAAGAGAGGAGCATGTCTGGAAACACCATATATTTT
TRBJ2-3,.,TRBD2,TRBV27,CASSLTGLAGPDTQYF,TGTGCCAGCAGTTTAACCGGACTAGCGGGCCCAGATACGCAGTATTTT
TRBJ2-5,.,.,TRBV7-9,CASSLRSQAGETQYF,TGTGCCAGCAGCTTACGCAGCCAGGCCGGCGAGACCCAGTACTTC
TRBJ2-1,.,TRBD1,TRBV19,CASSIEEGQEYNEQFF,TGTGCCAGTAGTATTGAGGAGGGACAGGAGTACAATGAGCAGTTCTTC
TRBJ1-6,.,.,TRBV6-1,CASSDPGASPLHF,TGTGCCAGCAGTGACCCAGGGGCTTCACCCCTCCACTTT
TRBJ1-2,.,TRBD1,TRBV12-5,CASGVGTDYGYTF,TGTGCTAGTGGCGTGGGGACAGACTATGGCTACACCTTC
TRBJ1-2,.,.,TRBV5-4,CASSPGQGNYGYTF,TGTGCCAGCAGCCCAGGGCAGGGCAACTATGGCTACACCTTC
TRBJ1-1,few,.,TRBV10-1,CASKEQKNTEAFF,TGCGCCAGCAAAGAGCAAAAGAACACTGAAGCTTTCTTT
TRBJ2-1,.,TRBD1,TRBV9,CASTSWDRDEDEQFF,TGTGCCAGCACCTCTTGGGACAGGGACGAAGATGAGCAGTTCTTC
TRBJ1-1,.,TRBD1,TRBV2,CASSEQGAGATEAFF,TGTGCCAGCAGTGAACAGGGGGCGGGGGCCACTGAAGCTTTCTTT
TRBJ2-2,.,.,TRBV4-3,CASSQVKGFGELFF,TGCGCCAGCAGCCAAGTGAAGGGGTTCGGGGAGCTGTTTTTT
TRBJ2-5,.,.,TRBV6-6,CASSSGGETQYF,TGTGCCAGCAGTTCAGGGGGGGAGACCCAGTACTTC
TRBJ2-1,.,TRBD1,TRBV6-6,CASSAAGQGGQFF,TGTGCCAGCAGCGCGGCGGGACAGGGTGGGCAGTTCTTC
TRBJ1-1,.,TRBD1,TRBV9,CASSVEAGGVNTEAFF,TGTGCCAGCAGCGTCGAGGCAGGGGGCGTCAACACTGAAGCTTTCTTT
TRBJ1-4,.,TRBD1,TRBV5-4,CASSLGQSNEKLFF,TGTGCCAGCAGCCTGGGACAGTCTAATGAAAAACTGTTTTTT